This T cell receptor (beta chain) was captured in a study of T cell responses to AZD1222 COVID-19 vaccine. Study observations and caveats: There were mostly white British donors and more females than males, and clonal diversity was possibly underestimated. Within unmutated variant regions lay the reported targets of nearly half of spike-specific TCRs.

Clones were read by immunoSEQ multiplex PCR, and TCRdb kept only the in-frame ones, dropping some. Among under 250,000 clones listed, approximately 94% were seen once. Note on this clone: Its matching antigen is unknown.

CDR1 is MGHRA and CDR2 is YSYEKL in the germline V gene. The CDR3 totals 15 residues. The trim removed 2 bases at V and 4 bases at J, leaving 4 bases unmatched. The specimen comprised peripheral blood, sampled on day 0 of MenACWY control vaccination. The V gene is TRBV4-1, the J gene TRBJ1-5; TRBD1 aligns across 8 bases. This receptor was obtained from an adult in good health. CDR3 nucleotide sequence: TGCGCCAGCAGCCAATGGCAGGGGGCTAATCAGCCCCAGCATTTT. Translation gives CASSQWQGANQPQHF.